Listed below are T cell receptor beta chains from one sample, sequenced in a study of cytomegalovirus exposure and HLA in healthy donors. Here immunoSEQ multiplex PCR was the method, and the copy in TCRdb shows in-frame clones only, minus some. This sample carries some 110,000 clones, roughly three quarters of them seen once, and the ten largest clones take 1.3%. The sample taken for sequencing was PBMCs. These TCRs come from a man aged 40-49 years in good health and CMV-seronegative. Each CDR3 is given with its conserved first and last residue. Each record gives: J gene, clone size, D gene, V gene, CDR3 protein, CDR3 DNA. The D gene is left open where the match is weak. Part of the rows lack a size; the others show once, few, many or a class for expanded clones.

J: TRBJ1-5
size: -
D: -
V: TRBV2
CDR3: CASSKDRFGNQPQHF
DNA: TGTGCCAGCAGTAAAGACAGGTTCGGCAATCAGCCCCAGCATTTT

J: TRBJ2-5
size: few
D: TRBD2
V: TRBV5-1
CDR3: CASSPGLGETQYF
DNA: TGCGCCAGCAGCCCGGGACTAGGGGAGACCCAGTACTTC

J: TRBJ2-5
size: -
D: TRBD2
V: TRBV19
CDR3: CASSKHPTPAGEETQYF
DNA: TGTGCCAGTAGTAAGCACCCTACTCCTGCGGGAGAAGAGACCCAGTACTTC

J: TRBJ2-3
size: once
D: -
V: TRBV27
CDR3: CASSIPHSTDTQYF
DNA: TGTGCCAGCAGTATTCCCCATAGCACAGATACGCAGTATTTT

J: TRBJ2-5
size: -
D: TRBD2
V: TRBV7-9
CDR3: CASSSYGRRGGGETQYF
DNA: TGTGCCAGCAGCTCATACGGGCGGCGGGGGGGCGGAGAGACCCAGTACTTC

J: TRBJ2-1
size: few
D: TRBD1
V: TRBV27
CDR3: CASRGPPGGNEQFF
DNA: TGTGCCAGCAGGGGACCCCCAGGGGGCAATGAGCAGTTCTTC

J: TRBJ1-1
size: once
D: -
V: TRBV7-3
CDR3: CASSSRGDTEAFF
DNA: TGTGCCAGCAGCTCCCGCGGCGACACTGAAGCTTTCTTT

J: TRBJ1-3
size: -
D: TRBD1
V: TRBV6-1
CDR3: CASSGFQGEGNTIYF
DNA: TGTGCCAGCAGTGGTTTCCAGGGGGAGGGAAACACCATATATTTT

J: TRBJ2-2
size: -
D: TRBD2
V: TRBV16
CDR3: CASSQFWAGGTGELFF
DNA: TGTGCCAGCAGCCAATTCTGGGCGGGAGGCACCGGGGAGCTGTTTTTT

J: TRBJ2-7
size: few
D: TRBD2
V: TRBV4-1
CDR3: CASSLVAGSSSYEQYF
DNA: TGCGCCAGCAGCTTAGTAGCGGGGTCGAGCTCCTACGAGCAGTACTTC

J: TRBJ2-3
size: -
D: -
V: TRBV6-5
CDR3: CASTPPSPDGDTQYF
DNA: TGTGCCAGCACCCCCCCGTCCCCCGACGGGGATACGCAGTATTTT

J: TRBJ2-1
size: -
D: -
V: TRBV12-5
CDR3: CASGLVLQGLANEQFF
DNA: TGTGCTAGTGGTTTGGTACTTCAAGGACTCGCCAATGAGCAGTTCTTC

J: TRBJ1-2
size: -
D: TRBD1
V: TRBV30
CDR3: CAWSPRDRGFWGGYTF
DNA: TGTGCCTGGAGTCCCCGGGACAGGGGTTTTTGGGGTGGCTACACCTTC

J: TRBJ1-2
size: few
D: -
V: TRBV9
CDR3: CASSVAGIDGYTF
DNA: TGTGCCAGCAGCGTAGCAGGGATCGATGGCTACACCTTC

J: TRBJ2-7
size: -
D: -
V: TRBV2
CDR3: CASSEGRQPGEQYF
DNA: TGTGCCAGCAGTGAAGGTCGACAACCGGGGGAGCAGTACTTC

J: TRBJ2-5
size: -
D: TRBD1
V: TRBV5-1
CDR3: CASSSRDRLQETQYF
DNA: TGCGCCAGCAGCTCCCGGGACAGGCTTCAAGAGACCCAGTACTTC

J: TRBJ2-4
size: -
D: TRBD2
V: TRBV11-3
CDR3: CASSLARGGGRNIQYF
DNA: TGTGCCAGCAGCTTGGCAAGGGGTGGCGGGAGAAACATTCAGTACTTC

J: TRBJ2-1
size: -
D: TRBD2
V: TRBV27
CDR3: CASIRLAGSYNEQFF
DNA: TGTGCCAGCATTAGACTAGCGGGATCCTACAATGAGCAGTTCTTC

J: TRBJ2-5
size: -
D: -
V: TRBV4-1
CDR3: CASSQVWLVETQYF
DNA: TGCGCCAGCAGCCAAGTCTGGCTAGTGGAGACCCAGTACTTC

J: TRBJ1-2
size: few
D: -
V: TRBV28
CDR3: CASSLPLPQFYGYTF
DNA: TGTGCCAGCAGTTTACCCCTTCCTCAGTTTTATGGCTACACCTTC

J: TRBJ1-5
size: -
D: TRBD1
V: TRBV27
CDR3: CASSLLRGGGQPQHF
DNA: TGTGCCAGCAGTTTACTCAGAGGGGGCGGGCAGCCCCAGCATTTT

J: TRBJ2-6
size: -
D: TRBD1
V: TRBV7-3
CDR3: CASCSGGTGANVLTF
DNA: TGTGCCAGCTGCTCAGGGGGCACTGGGGCCAACGTCCTGACTTTC

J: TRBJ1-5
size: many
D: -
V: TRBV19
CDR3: CASSFSGSNQPQHF
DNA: TGTGCCAGTAGTTTTTCGGGTAGCAATCAGCCCCAGCATTTT

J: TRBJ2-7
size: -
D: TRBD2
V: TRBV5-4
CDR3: CASSGGGIATYEQYF
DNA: TGTGCCAGCAGTGGGGGGGGTATTGCCACCTACGAGCAGTACTTC

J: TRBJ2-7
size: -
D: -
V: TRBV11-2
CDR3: CASSPAGKSYEQYF
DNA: TGTGCCAGCAGCCCGGCGGGGAAAAGTTACGAGCAGTACTTC

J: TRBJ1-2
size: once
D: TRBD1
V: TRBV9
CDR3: CASSVGQGGIGYTF
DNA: TGTGCCAGCAGCGTAGGGCAGGGGGGTATAGGCTACACCTTC

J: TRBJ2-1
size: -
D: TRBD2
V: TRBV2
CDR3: CASSVRTSDSYNEQFF
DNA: TGTGCCAGCAGTGTCCGGACTAGCGACTCCTACAATGAGCAGTTCTTC

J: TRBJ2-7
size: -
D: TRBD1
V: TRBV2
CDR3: CASSEVTPGQGPHEQYF
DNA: TGTGCCAGCAGTGAAGTAACTCCCGGACAGGGTCCCCACGAGCAGTACTTC

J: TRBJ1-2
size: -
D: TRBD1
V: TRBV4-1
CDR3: CASSQALAEGAEGYTF
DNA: TGCGCCAGCAGCCAAGCCCTGGCGGAGGGGGCGGAGGGCTACACCTTC

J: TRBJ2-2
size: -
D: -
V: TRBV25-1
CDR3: CASRSARLAGELFF
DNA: TGTGCCAGCAGGTCTGCCCGGTTAGCCGGGGAGCTGTTTTTT

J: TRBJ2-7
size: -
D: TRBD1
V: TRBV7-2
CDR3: CASSSGTGRTYEQYF
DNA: TGTGCCAGCAGCTCCGGGACAGGGCGGACCTACGAGCAGTACTTC

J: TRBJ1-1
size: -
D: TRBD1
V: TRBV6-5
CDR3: CASSYGDRGLTEAFF
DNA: TGTGCCAGCAGTTACGGCGACAGGGGGCTGACTGAAGCTTTCTTT

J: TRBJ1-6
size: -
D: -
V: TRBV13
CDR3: CASSSPQRNSPLHF
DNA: TGTGCCAGCAGCTCGCCGCAGCGAAATTCACCCCTCCACTTT

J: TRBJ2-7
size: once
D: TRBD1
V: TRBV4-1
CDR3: CASSQVLGQGAREQYF
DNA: TGCGCCAGCAGCCAAGTCCTGGGACAGGGGGCTAGGGAGCAGTACTTC

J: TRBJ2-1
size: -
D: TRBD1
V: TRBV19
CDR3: CASSYRGSYNEQFF
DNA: TGTGCCAGTTCCTACAGGGGCTCCTACAATGAGCAGTTCTTC

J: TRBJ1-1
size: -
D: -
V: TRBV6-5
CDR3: CASSPQGLTEAFF
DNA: TGTGCCAGCAGTCCGCAGGGTTTGACTGAAGCTTTCTTT

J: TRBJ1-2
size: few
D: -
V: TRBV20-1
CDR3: CSAETDSYF
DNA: TGCAGTGCTGAGACGGACAGTTACTTC

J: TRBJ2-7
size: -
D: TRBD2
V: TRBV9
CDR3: CASSLGTSGSYEQYF
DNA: TGTGCCAGCAGCCTCGGGACTAGCGGGTCATACGAGCAGTACTTC

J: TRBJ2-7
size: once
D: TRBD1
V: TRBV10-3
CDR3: CAISPGQGSYEQYF
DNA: TGTGCCATCAGCCCGGGACAGGGTTCCTACGAGCAGTACTTC

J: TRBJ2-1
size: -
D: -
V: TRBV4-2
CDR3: CASSQGSTVSNEQFF
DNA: TGTGCCAGCAGCCAAGGTTCGACAGTGAGCAATGAGCAGTTCTTC

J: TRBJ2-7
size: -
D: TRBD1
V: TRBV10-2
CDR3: CASRFGQGTYEQYF
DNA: TGCGCCAGCCGGTTCGGACAGGGGACCTACGAGCAGTACTTC

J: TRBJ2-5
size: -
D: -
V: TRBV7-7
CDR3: CASSLNQGWETQYF
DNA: TGTGCTAGCAGCTTAAATCAGGGGTGGGAGACCCAGTACTTC

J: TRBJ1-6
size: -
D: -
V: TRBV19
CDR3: CASSIQGNSPLHF
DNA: TGTGCCAGTAGTATCCAGGGAAATTCACCCCTCCACTTT

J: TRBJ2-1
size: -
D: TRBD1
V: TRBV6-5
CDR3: CASSYQDRFHNEQFF
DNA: TGTGCCAGCAGTTACCAGGACAGGTTCCACAATGAGCAGTTCTTC

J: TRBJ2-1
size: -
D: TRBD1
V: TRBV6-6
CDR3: CASSPGQEYEQFF
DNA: TGTGCCAGCAGCCCCGGACAGGAGTATGAGCAGTTCTTC

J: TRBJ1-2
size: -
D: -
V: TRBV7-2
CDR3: CASSFGRPKGYGYTF
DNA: TGTGCCAGCAGCTTTGGACGGCCGAAGGGGTATGGCTACACCTTC

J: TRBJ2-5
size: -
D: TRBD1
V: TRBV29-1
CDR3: CSAFRDRAETQYF
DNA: TGCAGCGCTTTCCGCGACAGGGCAGAGACCCAGTACTTC

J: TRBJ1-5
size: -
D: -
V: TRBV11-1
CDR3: CASNRRGTNQPQHF
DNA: TGTGCCAGCAACCGCAGGGGCACAAATCAGCCCCAGCATTTT

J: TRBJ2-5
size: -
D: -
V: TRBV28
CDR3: CASSLLEVTFQETQYF
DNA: TGTGCCAGCAGTCTTCTCGAGGTAACCTTCCAAGAGACCCAGTACTTC

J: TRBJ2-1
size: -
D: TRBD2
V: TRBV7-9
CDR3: CASRTSGGMYNEQFF
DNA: TGTGCCAGCAGGACTAGCGGGGGGATGTACAATGAGCAGTTCTTC

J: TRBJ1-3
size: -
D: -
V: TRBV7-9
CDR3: CASSLVSTRGNTIYF
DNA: TGTGCCAGCAGCTTAGTATCAACTCGTGGAAACACCATATATTTT

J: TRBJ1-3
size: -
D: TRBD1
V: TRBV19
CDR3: CASGQNPTGVSGNTIYF
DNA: TGTGCCAGTGGACAAAACCCGACAGGGGTCTCTGGAAACACCATATATTTT